This T cell receptor (beta chain) appears in the sequencing data of a study of T-cell reconstitution after alpha-beta-depleted transplantation in children (dated by TCRdb to the mid-2010s). Regarding the research as a whole: The study quantitatively tracked T-cell immune reconstitution after TCRalphabeta/CD19-depleted allogeneic hematopoietic cell transplantation in children using TCR repertoire profiling. What the study reported, not specific to this receptor: The frequencies of hyperexpanded clones fell over the following months, and after one year, T-cell counts and TCRbeta diversity were mostly attributed to newly produced T cells. In some patients, high TCRbeta diversity at day 60 was attributed to recipient T cells and intrathymic progenitors that had survived conditioning. Apparently early alphabetaT-cell count recovery about two months after transplant reportedly relied on only several hundred rapidly expanded clones derived from non-depleted graft cells.

The protocol used for the library was PCR. Sequencing was carried out with an Illumina HiSeq 2500. TCR library preparation used molecular barcoding, with unique molecular identifiers applied to normalize quantification of the TCRbeta repertoire. TCRdb reran the public reads through fastp at Q25 and MiXCR, keeping productive beta chains. Entries are consolidated by CDR3 protein sequence, retaining the most common genes and DNA. The sample table contains 70,000 or so distinct CDR3 sequences; only one count was recorded for about a tenth of them. Together, the top ten hold about 13% of the sample. CDR1 and CDR2 (MDHEN, SYDVKM) derive from the germline V gene. From cysteine to phenylalanine, the CDR3 is 18 amino acids long. Only the CDR3 part of the read is kept: 54 bases, read in frame from the first base. Unmatched junction bases come to 12, with V trimmed by 4 bases and J by 3 bases. This clonotype was found many times. The antigen this receptor binds is unknown. It has no much larger one-base neighbor in the sample; base qualities were not kept.

Sample treatment or condition, as interpreted from the label and publication: allogeneic hematopoietic cell transplantation with graft depleted of TCRalphabeta T cells and CD19 B cells. The transplant recipients were children given TCRalphabeta/CD19-depleted allogeneic hematopoietic cell grafts. The source material was PBMCs, sampled before TCRalphabeta/CD19-depleted stem cell transplant. The receptor chain draws on TRBV28 and TRBJ2-7; 13 nucleotides in the junction match TRBD2. This clonotype was sampled from a boy aged 5-17 years with acute myeloid leukemia, due to receive a stem cell transplant. The CDR3 sequence is CASSSDMGGTSGIYEQYF. At the DNA level, the sequence is TGTGCCAGCAGTTCAGATATGGGGGGGACTAGCGGGATCTACGAGCAGTACTTC.